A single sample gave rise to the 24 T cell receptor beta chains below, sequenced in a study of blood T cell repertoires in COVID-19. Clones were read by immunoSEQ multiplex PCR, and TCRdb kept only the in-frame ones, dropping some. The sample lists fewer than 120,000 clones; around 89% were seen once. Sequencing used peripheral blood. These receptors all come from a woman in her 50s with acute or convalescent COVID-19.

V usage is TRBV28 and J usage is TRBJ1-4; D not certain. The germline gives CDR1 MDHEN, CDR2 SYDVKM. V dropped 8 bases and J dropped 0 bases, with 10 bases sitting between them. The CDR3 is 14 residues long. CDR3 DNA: TGTGCCAGCTCGGGGAGAGCAACTAATGAAAAACTGTTTTTT. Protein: CASSGRATNEKLFF.

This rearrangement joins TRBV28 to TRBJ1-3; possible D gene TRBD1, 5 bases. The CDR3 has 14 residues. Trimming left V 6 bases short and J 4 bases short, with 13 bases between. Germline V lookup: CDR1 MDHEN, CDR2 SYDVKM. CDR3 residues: CASSPQGSGNTIYF. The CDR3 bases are TGTGCCAGCAGCCCTCAGGGTAGCGGAAACACCATATATTTT. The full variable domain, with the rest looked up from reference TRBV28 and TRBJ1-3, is DVKVTQSSRYLVKRTGEKVFLECVQDMDHENMFWYRQDPGLGLRLIYFSYDVKMKEKGDIPEGYSVSREKKERFSLILESASTNQTSMYLCASSPQGSGNTIYFGEGSWLTVV.

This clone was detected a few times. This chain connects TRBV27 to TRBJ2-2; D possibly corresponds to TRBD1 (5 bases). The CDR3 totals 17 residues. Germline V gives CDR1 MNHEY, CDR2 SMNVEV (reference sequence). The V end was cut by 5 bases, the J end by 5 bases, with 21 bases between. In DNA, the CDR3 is TGTGCCAGCAGTCGCTCGTCTAGGGGTCTAACAACCGGGGAGCTGTTTTTT. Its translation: CASSRSSRGLTTGELFF.

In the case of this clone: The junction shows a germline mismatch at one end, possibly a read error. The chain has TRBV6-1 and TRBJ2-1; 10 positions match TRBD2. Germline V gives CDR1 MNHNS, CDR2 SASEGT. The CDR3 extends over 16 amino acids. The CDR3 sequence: CASSQASGSLYNEQFF. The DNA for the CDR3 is TGTGCCAGCAGTCAAGCTAGCGGGAGTTTATACAATGAGCAGTTCTTC.

The CDR3 DNA is TGTGCCAGCTCACCACGCGGGAGGGAAACCTACGAGCAGTACTTC. The encoded protein is CASSPRGRETYEQYF. The chain uses TRBV18 and TRBJ2-7; 9 bases align to TRBD2. V trimming: 1 base; J trimming: 2 bases; junction bases outside the gene matches: 3. Germline CDR1 is KGHSH and CDR2 is LQKENI. The CDR3 has 15 residues.

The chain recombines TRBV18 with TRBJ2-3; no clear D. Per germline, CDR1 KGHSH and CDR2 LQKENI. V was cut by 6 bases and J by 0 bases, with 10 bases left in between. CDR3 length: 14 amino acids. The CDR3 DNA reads TGTGCCAGCTCTCAACGGTCTAGCACAGATACGCAGTATTTT. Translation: CASSQRSSTDTQYF.

CDR3 loop: CASSISSGPGELFF. CDR3 nucleotide sequence: TGTGCCAGTAGTATTTCGTCAGGGCCCGGGGAGCTGTTTTTT. This chain uses TRBV19 with TRBJ2-2; weak D call: TRBD1 (5 bases). Germline assignment: CDR1 LNHDA and CDR2 SQIVND (reference sequence). The CDR3 loop spans 14 amino acids. Deletions cut 3 bases from V and 6 bases from J, with 11 bases between.

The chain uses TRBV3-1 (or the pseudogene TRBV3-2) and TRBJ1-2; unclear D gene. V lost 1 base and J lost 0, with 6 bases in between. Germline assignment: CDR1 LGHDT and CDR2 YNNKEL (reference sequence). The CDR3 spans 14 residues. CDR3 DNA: TGTGCCAGCAGCCAAGTGGGCCCTAACTATGGCTACACCTTC. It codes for CASSQVGPNYGYTF.

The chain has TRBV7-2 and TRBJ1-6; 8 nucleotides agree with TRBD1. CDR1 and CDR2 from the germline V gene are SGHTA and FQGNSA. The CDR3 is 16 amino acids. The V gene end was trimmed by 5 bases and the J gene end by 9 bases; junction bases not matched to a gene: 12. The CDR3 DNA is TGTGCCAGCAGCGCACCTCCGGGACAGGAGCCTTCACCCCTCCACTTT. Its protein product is CASSAPPGQEPSPLHF.

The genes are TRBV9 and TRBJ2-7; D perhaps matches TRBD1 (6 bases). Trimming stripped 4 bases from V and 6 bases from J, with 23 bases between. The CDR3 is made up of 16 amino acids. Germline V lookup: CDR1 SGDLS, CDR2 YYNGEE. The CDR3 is CASSPRAPGESVEQYF. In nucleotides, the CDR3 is TGTGCCAGCAGCCCGAGAGCCCCAGGGGAATCGGTCGAGCAGTACTTC.

The CDR3 DNA follows: TGTGCCAGCAGCCGAGAGGGACTAGCGGGAGGCCCTAGCACAGATACGCAGTATTTT. Its protein is CASSREGLAGGPSTDTQYF. The chain couples TRBV6-6 to TRBJ2-3; TRBD2 agrees at 15 bases. The V gene's germline CDR1 is MNHNY and CDR2 SVGAGI (reference sequence). This CDR3 comprises 19 residues. The J segment lost 0 bases and the V segment lost 6 bases, leaving 10 bases of the junction unmatched.

CDR3 sequence reads: CASSSKGRATEAFF. The CDR3 DNA reads TGTGCCAGCAGCTCGAAGGGGCGAGCCACTGAAGCTTTCTTT. The J gene is TRBJ1-1, the V gene TRBV7-2; D may be TRBD1 (5 bases). Trimming cost V 4 bases and J 4 bases, with 13 bases left between them. Germline V gene data show CDR1 as SGHTA and CDR2 as FQGNSA. The CDR3 length is 14 residues.

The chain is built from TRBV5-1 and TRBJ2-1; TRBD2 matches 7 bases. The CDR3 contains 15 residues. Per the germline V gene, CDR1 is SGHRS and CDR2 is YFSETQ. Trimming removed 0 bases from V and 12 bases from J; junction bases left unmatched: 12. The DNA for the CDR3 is TGCGCCAGCAGCTTGGGGACTAGAACGGAGCTCGGGCAGTTCTTC. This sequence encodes CASSLGTRTELGQFF.

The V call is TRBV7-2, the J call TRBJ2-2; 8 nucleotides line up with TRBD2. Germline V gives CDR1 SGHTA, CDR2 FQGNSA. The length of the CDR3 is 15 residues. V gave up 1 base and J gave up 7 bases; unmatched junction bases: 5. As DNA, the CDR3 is TGTGCCAGCAGCTTAGGCGGGCTAGCGGGCGGGGAGCTGTTTTTT. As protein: CASSLGGLAGGELFF.

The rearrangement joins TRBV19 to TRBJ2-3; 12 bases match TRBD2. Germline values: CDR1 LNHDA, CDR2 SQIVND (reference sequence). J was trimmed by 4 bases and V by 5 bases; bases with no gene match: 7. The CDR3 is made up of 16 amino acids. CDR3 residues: CASSPRTSGTSDTQYF. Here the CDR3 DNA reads TGTGCCAGTAGTCCACGGACTAGCGGGACCTCAGATACGCAGTATTTT.

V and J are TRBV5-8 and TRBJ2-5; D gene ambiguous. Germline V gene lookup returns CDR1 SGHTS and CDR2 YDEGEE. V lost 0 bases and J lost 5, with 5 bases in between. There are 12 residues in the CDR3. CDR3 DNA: TGTGCCAGCAGCTTGGCGGTTGAGACCCAGTACTTC. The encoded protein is CASSLAVETQYF.

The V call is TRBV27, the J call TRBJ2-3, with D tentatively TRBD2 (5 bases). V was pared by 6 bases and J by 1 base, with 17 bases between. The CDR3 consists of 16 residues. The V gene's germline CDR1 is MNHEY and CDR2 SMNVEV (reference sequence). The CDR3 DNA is TGTGCCAGCAGGGGGAGTCCTGATTCGGGCACAGATACGCAGTATTTT. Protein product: CASRGSPDSGTDTQYF.

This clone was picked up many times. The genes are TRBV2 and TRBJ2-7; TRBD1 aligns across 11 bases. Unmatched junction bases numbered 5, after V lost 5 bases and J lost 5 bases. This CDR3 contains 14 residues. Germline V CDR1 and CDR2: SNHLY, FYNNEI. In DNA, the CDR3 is TGTGCCAGCAGTCGGGACAGGGGGACCGACGAGCAGTACTTC. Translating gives CASSRDRGTDEQYF.

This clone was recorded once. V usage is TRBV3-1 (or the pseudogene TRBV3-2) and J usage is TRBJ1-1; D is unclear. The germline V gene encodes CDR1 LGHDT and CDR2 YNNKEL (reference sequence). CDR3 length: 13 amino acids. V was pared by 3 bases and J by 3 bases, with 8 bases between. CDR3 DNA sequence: TGTGCCAGCAGCCACCCCCCGGACACTGAAGCTTTCTTT. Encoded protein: CASSHPPDTEAFF.

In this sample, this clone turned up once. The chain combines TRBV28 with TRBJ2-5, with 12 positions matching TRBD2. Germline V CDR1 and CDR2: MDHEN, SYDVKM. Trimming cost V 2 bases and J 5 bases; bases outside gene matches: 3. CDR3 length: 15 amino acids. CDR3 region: CASSLLAGGIETQYF. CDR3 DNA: TGTGCCAGCAGTTTACTAGCGGGAGGGATCGAGACCCAGTACTTC.

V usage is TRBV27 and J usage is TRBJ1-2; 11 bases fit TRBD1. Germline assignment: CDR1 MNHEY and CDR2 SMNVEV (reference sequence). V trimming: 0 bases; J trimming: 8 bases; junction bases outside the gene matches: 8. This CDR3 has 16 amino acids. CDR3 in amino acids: CASSLSWDRGTRGYTF. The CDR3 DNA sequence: TGTGCCAGCAGTTTATCTTGGGACAGGGGGACGAGGGGCTACACCTTC.

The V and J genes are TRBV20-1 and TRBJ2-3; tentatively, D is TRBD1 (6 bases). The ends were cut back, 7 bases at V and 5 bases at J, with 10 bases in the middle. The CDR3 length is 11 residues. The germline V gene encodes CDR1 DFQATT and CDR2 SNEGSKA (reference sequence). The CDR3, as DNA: TGCAGTGTTATCAGGGGAGATACGCAGTATTTT. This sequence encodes CSVIRGDTQYF.

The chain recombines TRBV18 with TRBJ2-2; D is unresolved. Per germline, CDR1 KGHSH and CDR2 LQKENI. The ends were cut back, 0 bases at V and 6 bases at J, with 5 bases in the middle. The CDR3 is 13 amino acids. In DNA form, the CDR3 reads TGTGCCAGCTCACCACCGTCCGCCGGGGAGCTGTTTTTT. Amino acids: CASSPPSAGELFF.

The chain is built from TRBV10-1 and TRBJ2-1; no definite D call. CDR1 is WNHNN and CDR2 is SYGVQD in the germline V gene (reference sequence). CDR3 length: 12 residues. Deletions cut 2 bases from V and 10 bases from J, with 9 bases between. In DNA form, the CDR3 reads TGCGCCAGCAGTGAGCCCGGTATGGAGCAGTTCTTC. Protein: CASSEPGMEQFF.